This T cell receptor (beta chain) was profiled in a study of shared clonotypes between healthy human individuals. Germline V gene data show CDR1 as SQVTM and CDR2 as ANQGSEA. The ends lost 6 bases at V and 9 bases at J; junction bases unmatched: 10. This CDR3 has 14 amino acids. The CD4+ fraction was divided into a CD45RA+ naive subset and a CD45RA-negative memory subset. Original processing notes: From ImmunoSEQ came sequences covering only the junction and carrying no quality scores, so filtering differed. The assay was immunoSEQ multiplex PCR, and TCRdb's table has in-frame clones only and misses some. The DNA gave D and trimming, while V, J and clone size come from that table. The sample carries over a million clones, around 97% recorded once.

The chain uses TRBV29-1 and TRBJ2-7; 14 bases line up with TRBD2. The specimen was naive CD4+ T cells sorted from blood. The subset here: CD45RA+ positively selected. This receptor was identified in a man aged 25 to 40 in good health. This chain's CDR3 is CSVGLAGAYERQYF. CDR3 DNA sequence: TGCAGCGTGGGACTAGCGGGAGCCTACGAGCGGCAGTACTTC.